A single sample is the source of the 15 T cell receptor beta chains below, sequenced in a study of cytomegalovirus exposure and HLA in healthy donors. PCR amplification relied on 60 Vbeta primers (plus 13 Jbeta primers). The assay was immunoSEQ multiplex PCR, and TCRdb's table has in-frame clones only and misses some. The data show 150,000 to 180,000 clones, 65% to 75% seen once. The sequenced sample was PBMCs. Receptors originate from a man under 40 in good health and CMV-seronegative.

The gene calls are TRBV7-9 and TRBJ2-7; D is undetermined. This CDR3 has 14 residues. V lost 5 bases and J 0 bases, leaving 11 bases between the germline ends. CDR1 SEHNR and CDR2 FQNEAQ come from the germline V gene (reference sequence). The CDR3 loop is CASSTRASSYEQYF. In DNA, the CDR3 is TGTGCCAGCAGCACCCGCGCGAGCTCCTACGAGCAGTACTTC.

V gene TRBV2 combines with J gene TRBJ2-3; D not certain. In germline, CDR1 is SNHLY, CDR2 FYNNEI. Trimming took 7 bases from V and 6 from J, leaving 8 bases between them. This CDR3 region has 11 residues. The CDR3 reads CASMARDTQYF. DNA of the CDR3: TGTGCCAGCATGGCGAGGGATACGCAGTATTTT.

This clone has only a few counts. Compared with germline, one end of the junction differs, possibly owing to a read error. The rearrangement links TRBV7-7 to TRBJ2-2, with a tentative D call TRBD1 (6 bases). Germline V gene lookup returns CDR1 SSHAT and CDR2 FNYEAQ (reference sequence). The CDR3 contains 13 residues. As DNA, the CDR3 is TGTGCTAGCAGCGTCACAGGGACCGGGGAGCTGTTTTTT. The encoded protein is CASSVTGTGELFF.

This clone was observed a few times. Mismatch with germline at one junction end may stem from a read error. V gene TRBV7-9 combines with J gene TRBJ1-1; TRBD1 might be the D (5 bases). Germline V gives CDR1 SEHNR, CDR2 FQNEAQ (reference sequence). This CDR3 contains 12 residues. The CDR3 sequence: CSSSLQGTEAFF. In DNA, the CDR3 is TGTTCCAGCAGCTTGCAGGGAACTGAAGCTTTCTTT. The whole variable domain, remainder taken from reference TRBV7-9 and TRBJ1-1, is DTGVSQNPRHKITKRGQNVTFRCDPISEHNRLYWYRQTLGQGPEFLTYFQNEAQLEKSRLLSDRFSAERPKGSFSTLEIQRTEQGDSAMYLCSSSLQGTEAFFGQGTRLTVV.

This chain uses TRBV15 with TRBJ2-1; 12 bases agree with TRBD2. Germline V gene data show CDR1 as LNHNV and CDR2 as YYDKDF (reference sequence). The CDR3 is 15 amino acids. V was pared by 1 base and J by 8 bases, with 3 bases of the junction left unmatched. The CDR3: CATSRALAGGDEQFF. CDR3 sequence (DNA): TGTGCCACCAGCAGAGCACTAGCGGGGGGCGATGAGCAGTTCTTC.

Here the CDR3 reads CAISARQVQETQYF. DNA for the CDR3: TGTGCCATCAGTGCCAGACAGGTTCAAGAGACCCAGTACTTC. The chain joins TRBV10-3 to TRBJ2-5; a possible D gene is TRBD1 (6 bases). Germline V gives CDR1 ENHRY, CDR2 SYGVKD. The CDR3 loop spans 14 amino acids. Trimming cost V 4 bases and J 2 bases, with 11 bases left between them.

This chain uses TRBV2 with TRBJ1-4; 8 nucleotides line up with TRBD1. Germline CDR1 is SNHLY and CDR2 is FYNNEI. The CDR3 has 13 amino acids. V was clipped by 7 bases and J by 4 bases; unmatched bases: 2. The CDR3 coding sequence is TGTGCCAGCAACGACAGGGGTAATGAAAAACTGTTTTTT. Its protein is CASNDRGNEKLFF.

The DNA for the CDR3 is TGTGCCTGGAGTGTACCGGGGGGCCATAGATCCGGGGAGCTGTTTTTT. The encoded protein is CAWSVPGGHRSGELFF. The chain is built from TRBV30 and TRBJ2-2; D is possibly TRBD2 (7 bases). Between the trimmed V and J ends, which lost 0 bases and 6 bases, there was a span of 17 bases. There are 16 residues in the CDR3. Germline loops: CDR1 GTSNPN, CDR2 SVGIG (reference sequence).

This rearrangement joins TRBV2 to TRBJ2-7, with 11 positions matching TRBD1. The germline V gene encodes CDR1 SNHLY and CDR2 FYNNEI. The CDR3 has 14 amino acids. V lost 6 bases to trimming and J lost 4 bases; unmatched junction nucleotides: 5. CDR3 DNA sequence: TGTGCCAGCAGCTTGGACAGGGGGCCGTACGAGCAGTACTTC. The encoded protein is CASSLDRGPYEQYF.

The V and J genes are TRBV11-3 and TRBJ1-1; D unresolved. This CDR3 comprises 17 residues. The V gene's germline CDR1 is SGHNT and CDR2 YENEEA. V was trimmed by 3 bases and J by 0 bases, leaving 17 bases between them. In DNA, the CDR3 is TGTGCCAGCAGCTTTCCGATTAGAAGAAGCGTGAACACTGAAGCTTTCTTT. It encodes CASSFPIRRSVNTEAFF.

V gene TRBV7-9 combines with J gene TRBJ2-6, with TRBD2 identical over 8 bases. CDR3 size: 13 residues. Germline-derived CDR1 and CDR2 are SEHNR and FQNEAQ (reference sequence). Germline trimming cut 7 bases from V and 15 bases from J; bases unmatched to any gene: 11. The CDR3 sequence is CASNQVTGGPLTF. In nucleotides, the CDR3 is TGTGCCAGCAACCAAGTGACGGGGGGGCCCCTGACTTTC.

The chain links TRBV11-2 to TRBJ2-1; 13 bases line up with TRBD2. Germline loops: CDR1 SGHAT, CDR2 FQNNGV. V lost 5 bases and J lost 8; bases outside the gene matches: 6. CDR3 length: 15 amino acids. CDR3: CASSRLAGGSDEQFF. CDR3 nucleotide sequence: TGTGCCAGCAGCAGACTAGCGGGGGGTAGCGATGAGCAGTTCTTC.

About this clone: Other DNA sequences in the same sample also yield this CDR3. This chain connects TRBV18 to TRBJ1-2; 12 nucleotides agree with TRBD1. Per the germline V gene, CDR1 is KGHSH and CDR2 is LQKENI. This CDR3 is built from 15 residues. V trimming: 6 bases; J trimming: 4 bases; junction bases outside the gene matches: 6. CDR3 in amino acids: CASSPGQGAGYGYTF. Here the CDR3 DNA reads TGTGCCAGCTCGCCGGGACAGGGGGCTGGCTATGGCTACACCTTC.

The V and J genes are TRBV5-1 and TRBJ1-1; the D gene is possibly TRBD1 (5 bases). V was clipped by 0 bases and J by 1 base, with 10 bases between them. CDR1 is SGHRS, CDR2 YFSETQ, per germline. This CDR3 is built from 15 residues. DNA for the CDR3: TGCGCCAGCAGCTTGGGAGGGACTGAGAACACTGAAGCTTTCTTT. Translation: CASSLGGTENTEAFF.

The chain links TRBV13 to TRBJ1-2; 11 bases are a match to TRBD1. The CDR3 is 14 residues long. With 6 bases clipped from V and 5 bases from J, the junction kept 5 bases outside the gene matches. CDR1 and CDR2 (germline): PRHDT, FYEKMQ (reference sequence). In DNA form, the CDR3 reads TGTGCCAGCAGTCCCGGGACAGGGGGTTATGGCTACACCTTC. Amino acid sequence: CASSPGTGGYGYTF.